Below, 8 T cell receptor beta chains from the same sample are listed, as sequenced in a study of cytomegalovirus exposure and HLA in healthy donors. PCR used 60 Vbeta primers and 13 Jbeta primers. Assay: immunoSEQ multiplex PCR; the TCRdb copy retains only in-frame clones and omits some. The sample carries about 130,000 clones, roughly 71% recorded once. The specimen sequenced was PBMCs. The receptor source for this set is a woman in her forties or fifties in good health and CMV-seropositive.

The CDR3 is CASRDRAGGSYNEQFF. In nucleotides, the CDR3 is TGTGCCAGCAGAGACAGGGCTGGGGGCTCCTACAATGAGCAGTTCTTC. The chain recombines TRBV2 with TRBJ2-1; 7 bases are shared with TRBD1. With 6 bases clipped from V and 0 bases from J, the junction kept 8 bases outside the gene matches. Germline lookup yields CDR1 SNHLY and CDR2 FYNNEI. This CDR3 region has 16 residues.

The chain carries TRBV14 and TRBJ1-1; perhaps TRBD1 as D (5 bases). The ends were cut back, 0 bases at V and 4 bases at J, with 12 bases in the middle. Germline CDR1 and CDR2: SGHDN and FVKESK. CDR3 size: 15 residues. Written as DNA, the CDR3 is TGTGCCAGCAGCCAAGATCGGTGGGGCCGCACTGAAGCTTTCTTT. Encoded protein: CASSQDRWGRTEAFF.

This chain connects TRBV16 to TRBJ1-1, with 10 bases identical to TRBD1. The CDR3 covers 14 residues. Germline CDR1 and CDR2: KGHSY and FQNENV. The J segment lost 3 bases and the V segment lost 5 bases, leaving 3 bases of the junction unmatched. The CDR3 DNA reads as TGTGCCAGCAGCTGGGACAGGGGATACACTGAAGCTTTCTTT. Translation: CASSWDRGYTEAFF.

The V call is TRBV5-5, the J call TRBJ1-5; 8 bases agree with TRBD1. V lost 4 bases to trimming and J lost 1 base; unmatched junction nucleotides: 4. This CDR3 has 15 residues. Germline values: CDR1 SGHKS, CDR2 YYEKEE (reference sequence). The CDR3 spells CASSPGGLSNQPQHF. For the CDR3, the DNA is TGTGCCAGCAGCCCAGGGGGCTTAAGCAATCAGCCCCAGCATTTT.

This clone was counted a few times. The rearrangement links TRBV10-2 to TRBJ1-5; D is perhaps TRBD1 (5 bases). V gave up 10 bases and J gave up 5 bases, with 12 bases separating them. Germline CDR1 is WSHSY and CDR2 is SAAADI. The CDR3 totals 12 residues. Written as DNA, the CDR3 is TGCGCCACCACCCCGGGGGATCAGCCCCAGCATTTT. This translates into CATTPGDQPQHF.

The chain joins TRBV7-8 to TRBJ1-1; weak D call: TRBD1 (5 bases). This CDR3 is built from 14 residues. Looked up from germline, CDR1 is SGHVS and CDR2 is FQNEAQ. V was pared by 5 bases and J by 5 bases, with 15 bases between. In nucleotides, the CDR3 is TGTGCCAGCAGCGGCACAGGCCCGAGGACTGAAGCTTTCTTT. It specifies CASSGTGPRTEAFF.

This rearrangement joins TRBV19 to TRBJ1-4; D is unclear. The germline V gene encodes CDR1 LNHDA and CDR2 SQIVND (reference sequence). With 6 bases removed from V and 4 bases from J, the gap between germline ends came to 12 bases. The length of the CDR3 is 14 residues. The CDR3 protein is CASRSGSLNEKLFF. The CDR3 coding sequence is TGTGCCAGTAGATCGGGAAGCCTTAATGAAAAACTGTTTTTT.

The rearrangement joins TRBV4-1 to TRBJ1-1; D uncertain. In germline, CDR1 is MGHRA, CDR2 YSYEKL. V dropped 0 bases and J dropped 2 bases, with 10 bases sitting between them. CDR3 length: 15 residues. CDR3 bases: TGCGCCAGCAGCCAAGAATCACAGAGAAACACTGAAGCTTTCTTT. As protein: CASSQESQRNTEAFF.